The T cell receptor (beta chain) described here comes from a study of T cells in Graves' hyperthyroidism and ophthalmopathy. Study-wide background: The authors collected peripheral blood at initial diagnosis, before any treatment. Study observations and caveats: Also found in blood were most expanded thyroid clonotypes above 0.001.

The V end lost 5 bases, the J end lost 7 bases, and 15 bases lay between the germline ends. The CDR3 has 13 residues. Germline V CDR1 and CDR2: SGHTA, FQGNSA. Patients were aged 18 to 65, had disease duration under 2 months, and had newly diagnosed hyperthyroidism. Clinical symptoms, serum thyroxine and TRAb, thyroid ultrasound and orbital computed tomography together formed the diagnostic basis. This clonotype was seen many times. Its cognate antigen is unknown. Amplification targeted TCR beta CDR3 regions from RNA transcripts. The HTBI primer set drove a first-round RT-PCR of the TCR CDR3. TCRdb analysed the multiplex PCR reads with MiXCR anew, one entry per CDR3 protein. In the table there are hundreds of thousands of distinct CDR3 sequences, approximately 14% of which are singletons.

Sequenced sample: blood. The gene calls are TRBV7-2 and TRBJ2-7, with D perhaps TRBD1 or TRBD2 (7 bases each). The TCR was taken from a woman between 25 and 40 years old with Graves' hyperthyroidism. The CDR3 nucleotides are TGTGCCAGCAGCCCTACCCAGGGGGGGGAGCAGTACTTC. It specifies CASSPTQGGEQYF.